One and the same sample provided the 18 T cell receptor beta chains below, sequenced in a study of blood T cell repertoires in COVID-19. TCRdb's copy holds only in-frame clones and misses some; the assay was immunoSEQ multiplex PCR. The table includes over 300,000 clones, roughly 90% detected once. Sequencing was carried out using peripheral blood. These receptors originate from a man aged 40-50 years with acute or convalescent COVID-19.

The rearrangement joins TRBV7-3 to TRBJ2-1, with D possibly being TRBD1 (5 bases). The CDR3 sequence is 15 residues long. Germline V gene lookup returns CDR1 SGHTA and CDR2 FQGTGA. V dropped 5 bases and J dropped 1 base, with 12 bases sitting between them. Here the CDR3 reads CASSRVGRSYNEQFF. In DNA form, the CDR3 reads TGTGCCAGCAGCCGGGTGGGGCGGTCCTACAATGAGCAGTTCTTC.

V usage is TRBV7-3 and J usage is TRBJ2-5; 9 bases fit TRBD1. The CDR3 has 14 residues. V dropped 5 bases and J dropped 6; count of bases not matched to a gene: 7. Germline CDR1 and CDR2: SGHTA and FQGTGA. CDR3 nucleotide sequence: TGTGCCAGCAGCCCCAGGGACAGGGATCAGACCCAGTACTTC. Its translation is CASSPRDRDQTQYF.

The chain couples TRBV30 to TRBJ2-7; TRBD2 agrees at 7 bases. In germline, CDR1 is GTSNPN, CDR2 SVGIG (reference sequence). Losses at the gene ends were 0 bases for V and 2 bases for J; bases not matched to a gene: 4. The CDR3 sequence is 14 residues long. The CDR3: CAWSVNAGAYEQYF. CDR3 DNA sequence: TGTGCCTGGAGTGTAAACGCGGGAGCCTACGAGCAGTACTTC.

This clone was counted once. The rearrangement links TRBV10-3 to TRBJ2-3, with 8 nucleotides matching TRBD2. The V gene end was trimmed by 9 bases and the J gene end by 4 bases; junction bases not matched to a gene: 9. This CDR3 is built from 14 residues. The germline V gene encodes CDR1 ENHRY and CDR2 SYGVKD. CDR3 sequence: CAITRGGGADTQYF. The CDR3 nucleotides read TGTGCCATAACTCGGGGGGGCGGCGCAGATACGCAGTATTTT.

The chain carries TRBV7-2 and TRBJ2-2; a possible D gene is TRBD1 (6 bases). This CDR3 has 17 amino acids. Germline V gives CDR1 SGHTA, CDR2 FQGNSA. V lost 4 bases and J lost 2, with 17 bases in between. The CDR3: CASSWGEGVDNTGELFF. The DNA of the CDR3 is TGTGCCAGCAGCTGGGGTGAGGGGGTCGATAACACCGGGGAGCTGTTTTTT.

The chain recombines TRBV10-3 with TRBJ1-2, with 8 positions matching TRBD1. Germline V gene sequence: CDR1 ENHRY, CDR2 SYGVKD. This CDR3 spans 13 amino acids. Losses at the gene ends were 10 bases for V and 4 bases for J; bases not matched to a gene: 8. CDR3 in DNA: TGTGCCACCGCAGGGGGCGCAGGCTATGGCTACACCTTC. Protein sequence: CATAGGAGYGYTF.

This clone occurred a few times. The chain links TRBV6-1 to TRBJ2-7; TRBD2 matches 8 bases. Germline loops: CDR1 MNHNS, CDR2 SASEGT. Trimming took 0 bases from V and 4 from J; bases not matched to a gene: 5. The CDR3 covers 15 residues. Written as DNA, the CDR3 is TGTGCCAGCAGTGAAGCCGAGGCGGGGGGTTACGAGCAGTACTTC. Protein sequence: CASSEAEAGGYEQYF.

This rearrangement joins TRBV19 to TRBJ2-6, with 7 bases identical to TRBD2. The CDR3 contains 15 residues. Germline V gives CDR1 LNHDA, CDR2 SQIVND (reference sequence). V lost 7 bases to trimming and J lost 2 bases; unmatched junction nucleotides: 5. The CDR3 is CASTSGVAGANVLTF. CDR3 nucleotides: TGTGCCAGTACTAGCGGAGTCGCTGGGGCCAACGTCCTGACTTTC.

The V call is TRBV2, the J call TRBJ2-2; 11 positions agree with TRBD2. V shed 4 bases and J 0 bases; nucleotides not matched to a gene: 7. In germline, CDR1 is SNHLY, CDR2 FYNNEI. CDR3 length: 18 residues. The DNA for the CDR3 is TGTGCCAGCAGTGGACTTCTAGCGGGGGGCGCGAACACCGGGGAGCTGTTTTTT. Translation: CASSGLLAGGANTGELFF.

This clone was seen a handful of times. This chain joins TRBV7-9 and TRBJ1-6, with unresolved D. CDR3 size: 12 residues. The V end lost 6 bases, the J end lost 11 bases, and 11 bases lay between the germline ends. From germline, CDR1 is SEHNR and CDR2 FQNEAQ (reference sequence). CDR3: CASREEWAPLHF. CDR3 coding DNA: TGTGCCAGCAGGGAGGAGTGGGCACCCCTCCACTTT.

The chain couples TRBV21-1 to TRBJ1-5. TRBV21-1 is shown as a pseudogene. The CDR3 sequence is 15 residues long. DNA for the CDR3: TGTGCCAGCAGCGACTCAGGGACTACCGGACAGCCCCAGCATTTT. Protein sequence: CASSDSGTTGQPQHF.

CDR3 DNA sequence: TGCGCCAGCAGCTTGGTTACAGGCACCGCCACAGATACGCAGTATTTT. This encodes CASSLVTGTATDTQYF. The gene calls are TRBV5-1 and TRBJ2-3, with a tentative D call TRBD1 (5 bases). V was pared by 0 bases and J by 2 bases, with 13 bases between. The CDR3 contains 16 residues. The V gene's germline CDR1 is SGHRS and CDR2 YFSETQ.

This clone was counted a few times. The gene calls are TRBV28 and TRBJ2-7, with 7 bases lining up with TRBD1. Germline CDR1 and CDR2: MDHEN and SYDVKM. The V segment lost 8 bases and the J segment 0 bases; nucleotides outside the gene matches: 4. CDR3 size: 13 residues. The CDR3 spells CASRDRGSYEQYF. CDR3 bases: TGTGCCAGCCGGGACAGAGGCTCCTACGAGCAGTACTTC.

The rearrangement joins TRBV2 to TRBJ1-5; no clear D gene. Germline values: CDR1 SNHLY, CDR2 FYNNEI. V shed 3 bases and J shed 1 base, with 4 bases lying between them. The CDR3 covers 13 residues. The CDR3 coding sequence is TGTGCCAGCAGTGACGAGAGCAATCAGCCCCAGCATTTT. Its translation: CASSDESNQPQHF.

The CDR3 sequence: CASSPGLAGVGRYEQYF. The DNA of the CDR3 is TGTGCCAGCTCACCGGGACTAGCGGGAGTAGGGCGCTACGAGCAGTACTTC. The chain has TRBV18 and TRBJ2-7; TRBD2 aligns across 14 bases. Trimming removed 3 bases from V and 3 bases from J; junction bases left unmatched: 7. The CDR3 has 17 residues. CDR1 KGHSH and CDR2 LQKENI come from the germline V gene.

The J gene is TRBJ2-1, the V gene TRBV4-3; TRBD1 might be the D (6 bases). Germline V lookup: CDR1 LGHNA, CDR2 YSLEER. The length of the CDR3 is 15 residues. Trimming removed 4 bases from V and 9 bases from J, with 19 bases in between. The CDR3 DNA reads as TGCGCCAGCAGCCGTAGCACAGGGCGGGCAAGTGAGCAGTTCTTC. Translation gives CASSRSTGRASEQFF.

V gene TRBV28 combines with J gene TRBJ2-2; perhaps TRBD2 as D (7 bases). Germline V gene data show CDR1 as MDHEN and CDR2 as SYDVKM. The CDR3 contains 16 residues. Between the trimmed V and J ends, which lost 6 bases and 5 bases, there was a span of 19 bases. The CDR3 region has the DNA TGTGCCAGCAGCCAGAGGGGGGGCCTTGGGACCGGGGAGCTGTTTTTT. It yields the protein CASSQRGGLGTGELFF. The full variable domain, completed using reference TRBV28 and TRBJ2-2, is DVKVTQSSRYLVKRTGEKVFLECVQDMDHENMFWYRQDPGLGLRLIYFSYDVKMKEKGDIPEGYSVSREKKERFSLILESASTNQTSMYLCASSQRGGLGTGELFFGEGSRLTVL.

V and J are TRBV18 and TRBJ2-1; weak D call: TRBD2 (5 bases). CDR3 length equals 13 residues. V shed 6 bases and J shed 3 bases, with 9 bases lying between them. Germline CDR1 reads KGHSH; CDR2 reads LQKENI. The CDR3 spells CASSVGNYNEQFF. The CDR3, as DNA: TGTGCCAGCTCTGTCGGGAACTACAATGAGCAGTTCTTC.